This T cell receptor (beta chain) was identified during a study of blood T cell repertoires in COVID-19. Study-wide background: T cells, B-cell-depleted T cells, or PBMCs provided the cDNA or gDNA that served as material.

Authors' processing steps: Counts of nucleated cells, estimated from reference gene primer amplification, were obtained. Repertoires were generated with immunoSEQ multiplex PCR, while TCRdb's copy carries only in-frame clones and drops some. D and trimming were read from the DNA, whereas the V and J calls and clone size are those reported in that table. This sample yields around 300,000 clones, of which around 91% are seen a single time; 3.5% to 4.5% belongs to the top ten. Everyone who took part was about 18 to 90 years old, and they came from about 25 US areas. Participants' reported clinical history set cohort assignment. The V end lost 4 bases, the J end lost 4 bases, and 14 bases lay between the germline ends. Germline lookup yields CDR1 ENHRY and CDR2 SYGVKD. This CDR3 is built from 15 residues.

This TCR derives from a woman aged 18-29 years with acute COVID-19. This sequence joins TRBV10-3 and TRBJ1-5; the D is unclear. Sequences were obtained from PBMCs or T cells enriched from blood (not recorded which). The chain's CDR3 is CAISAGQDGNQPQHF. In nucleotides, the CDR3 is TGTGCCATCAGTGCTGGGCAGGATGGAAATCAGCCCCAGCATTTT.